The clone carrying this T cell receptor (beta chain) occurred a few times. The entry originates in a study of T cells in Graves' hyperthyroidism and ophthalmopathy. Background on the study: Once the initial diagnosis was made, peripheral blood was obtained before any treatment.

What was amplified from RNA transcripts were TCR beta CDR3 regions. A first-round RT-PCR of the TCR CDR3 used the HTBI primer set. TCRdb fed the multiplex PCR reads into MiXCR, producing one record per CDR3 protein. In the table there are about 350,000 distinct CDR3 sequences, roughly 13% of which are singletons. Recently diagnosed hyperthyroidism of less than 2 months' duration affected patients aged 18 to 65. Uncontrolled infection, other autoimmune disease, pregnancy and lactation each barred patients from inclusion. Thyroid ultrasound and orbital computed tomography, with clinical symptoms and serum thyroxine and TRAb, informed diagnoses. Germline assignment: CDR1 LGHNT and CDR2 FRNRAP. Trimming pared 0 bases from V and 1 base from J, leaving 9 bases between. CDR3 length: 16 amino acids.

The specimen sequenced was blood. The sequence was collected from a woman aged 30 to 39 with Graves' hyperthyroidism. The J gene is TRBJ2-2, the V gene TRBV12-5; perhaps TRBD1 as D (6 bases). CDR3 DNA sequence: TGTGCTAGTGGTTTGGTACTGGGACAGAACACCGGGGAGCTGTTTTTT. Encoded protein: CASGLVLGQNTGELFF.